Sequencing of this T cell receptor beta chain was carried out in a study of Tregs in tolerant kidney transplant recipients. The length of the CDR3 is 12 residues. In germline, CDR1 is SGHNT, CDR2 YENEEA. Trimming cost V 8 bases and J 3 bases, with 8 bases left between them. TCRdb's table, derived via immunoSEQ multiplex PCR, lists solely in-frame clones and lacks some. Of about 73,000 clones in the sample, roughly 98% were seen once. The clonotype comes from a human donor who received a combined kidney and bone marrow transplant. The sequencing here drew on CD4+ T cells from blood, taken before the transplant. The chain combines TRBV11-3 with TRBJ2-1, with a tentative D call TRBD2 (5 bases). The CDR3 protein is CASQRSYNEQFF. DNA of the CDR3: TGTGCCAGCCAGCGGAGCTACAATGAGCAGTTCTTC.